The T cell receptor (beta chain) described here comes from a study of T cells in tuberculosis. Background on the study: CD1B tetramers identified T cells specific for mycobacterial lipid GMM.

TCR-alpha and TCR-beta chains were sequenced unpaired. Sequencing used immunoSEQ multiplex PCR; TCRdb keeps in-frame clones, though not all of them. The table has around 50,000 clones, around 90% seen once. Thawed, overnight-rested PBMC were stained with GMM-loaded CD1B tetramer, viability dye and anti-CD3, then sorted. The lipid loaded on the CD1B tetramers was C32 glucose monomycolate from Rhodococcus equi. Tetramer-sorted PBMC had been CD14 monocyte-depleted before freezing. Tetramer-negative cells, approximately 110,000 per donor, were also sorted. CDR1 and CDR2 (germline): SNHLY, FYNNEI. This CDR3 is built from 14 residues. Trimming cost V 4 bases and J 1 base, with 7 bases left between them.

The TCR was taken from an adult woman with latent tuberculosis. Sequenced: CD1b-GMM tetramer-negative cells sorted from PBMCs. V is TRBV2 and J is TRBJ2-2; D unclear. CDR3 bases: TGTGCCAGCAGTGGGTACAGGAACACCGGGGAGCTGTTTTTT. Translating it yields CASSGYRNTGELFF.